This TCR beta chain derives from a study of T cells in Graves' hyperthyroidism and ophthalmopathy. Study results and caveats: Classification by a 13 V-J model distinguished ophthalmopathy from stable hyperthyroidism. Model output signaled ophthalmopathy a median around 5.9 months ahead of onset. Blood shared most expanded thyroid clonotypes above 0.001.

Germline V gene lookup returns CDR1 SGHTA and CDR2 FQGTGA. The CDR3 spans 18 residues. V lost 3 bases, J lost 2 bases, and 22 bases lay in between. Hyperthyroidism in the patients, aged 18 to 65, was newly diagnosed and under 2 months in duration. This clonotype was found a few times. Its specificity is unknown. The TCR beta CDR3 regions underwent amplification using RNA transcripts as the source. HTBI primers were used for first-round RT-PCR of the TCR CDR3. TCRdb independently ran MiXCR on the multiplex PCR reads; one entry per CDR3 protein. The repertoire holds 600,000 or so distinct CDR3 sequences, with about 45% as singletons.

This TCR came from a young woman with Graves' hyperthyroidism. The chain employs TRBV7-3 and TRBJ2-5, with no clear D. Sequencing was done on a sample of peripheral blood or thyroid tissue (not recorded which). The CDR3 loop reads CASSFPPWTEGIQETQYF. CDR3 nucleotides: TGTGCCAGCAGCTTTCCCCCTTGGACGGAAGGAATTCAAGAGACCCAGTACTTC. Full variable domain (remainder filled in from reference TRBV7-3 and TRBJ2-5): GAGVSQTPSNKVTEKGKYVELRCDPISGHTALYWYRQSLGQGPEFLIYFQGTGAADDSGLPNDRFFAVRPEGSVSTLKIQRTERGDSAVYLCASSFPPWTEGIQETQYFGPGTRLLVL.